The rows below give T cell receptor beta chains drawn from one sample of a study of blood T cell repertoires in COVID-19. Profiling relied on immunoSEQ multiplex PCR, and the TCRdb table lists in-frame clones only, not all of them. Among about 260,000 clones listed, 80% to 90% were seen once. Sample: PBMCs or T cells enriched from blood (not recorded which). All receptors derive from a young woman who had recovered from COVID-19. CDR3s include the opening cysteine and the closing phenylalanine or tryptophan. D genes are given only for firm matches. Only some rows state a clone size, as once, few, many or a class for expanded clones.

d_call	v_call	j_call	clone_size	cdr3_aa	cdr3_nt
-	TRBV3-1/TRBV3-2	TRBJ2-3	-	CASSQVPGGYTDTQYF	TGTGCCAGCAGCCAAGTACCGGGGGGCTACACAGATACGCAGTATTTT
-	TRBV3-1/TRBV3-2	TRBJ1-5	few	CASSRSVGGGQPQHF	TGTGCCAGCAGCCGCTCGGTCGGGGGGGGACAGCCCCAGCATTTT
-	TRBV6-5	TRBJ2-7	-	CASSYLPRGADYEQYF	TGTGCCAGCAGTTATCTGCCCAGGGGGGCGGACTACGAGCAGTACTTC
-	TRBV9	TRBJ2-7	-	CASSVRLNYEQYF	TGTGCCAGCAGCGTAAGACTAAACTACGAGCAGTACTTC
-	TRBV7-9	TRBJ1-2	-	CASSSLADHGYTF	TGTGCCAGCAGCTCCCTGGCCGATCATGGCTACACCTTC
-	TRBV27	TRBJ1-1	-	CASSFYVPGHLQNTEAFF	TGTGCCAGCAGTTTCTACGTCCCGGGACATTTACAGAACACTGAAGCTTTCTTT
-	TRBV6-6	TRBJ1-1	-	CASSSGSGTEAFF	TGTGCCAGCAGTTCAGGCTCGGGGACTGAAGCTTTCTTT
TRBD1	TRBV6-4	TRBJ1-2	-	CASRRDRGPNYGYTF	TGTGCCAGCCGGAGAGACAGGGGCCCCAACTATGGCTACACCTTC
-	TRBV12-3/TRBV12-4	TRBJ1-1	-	CASFERNTEAFF	TGTGCCAGTTTCGAGAGGAACACTGAAGCTTTCTTT
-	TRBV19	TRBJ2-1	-	CASTQGNYNEQFF	TGTGCCAGTACGCAGGGAAACTACAATGAGCAGTTCTTC
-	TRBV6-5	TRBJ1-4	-	CASMGQENEKLFF	TGTGCCAGCATGGGGCAGGAAAATGAAAAACTGTTTTTT
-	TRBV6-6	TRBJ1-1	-	CASTIVMGAPTEAFF	TGTGCCAGCACCATTGTCATGGGGGCCCCCACTGAAGCTTTCTTT
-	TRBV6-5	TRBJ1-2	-	CASSRDARGGYTF	TGTGCCAGCAGTCGGGACGCCCGGGGGGGCTACACCTTC
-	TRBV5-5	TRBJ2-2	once	CASSLRRGNTGELFF	TGTGCCAGCAGCTTGCGGCGGGGGAACACCGGGGAGCTGTTTTTT
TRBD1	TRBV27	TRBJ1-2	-	CASSFLRDRVLRYTF	TGTGCCAGCAGTTTTTTAAGGGACAGGGTTCTGCGCTACACCTTC
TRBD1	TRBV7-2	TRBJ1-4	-	CASSFWTGGGEKLFF	TGTGCCAGCAGCTTTTGGACAGGGGGAGGTGAAAAACTGTTTTTT
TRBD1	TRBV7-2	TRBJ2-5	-	CASSLGGAGGRETQYF	TGTGCCAGCAGCCTAGGAGGGGCAGGGGGCCGGGAGACCCAGTACTTC
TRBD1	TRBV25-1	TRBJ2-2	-	CASSARDRGLTGELFF	TGTGCCAGCAGTGCCCGGGACAGGGGTCTCACCGGGGAGCTGTTTTTT
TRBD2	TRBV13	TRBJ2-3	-	CASSLARGGAGTDTQYF	TGTGCCAGCAGCTTGGCCCGCGGGGGGGCTGGCACAGATACGCAGTATTTT
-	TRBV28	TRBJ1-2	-	CASSLPTYGYTF	TGTGCCAGCAGTTTACCTACGTATGGCTACACCTTC
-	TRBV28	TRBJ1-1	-	CASSFSGSMNTEAFF	TGTGCCAGCAGTTTTAGCGGAAGTATGAACACTGAAGCTTTCTTT
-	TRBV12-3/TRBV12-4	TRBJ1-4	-	CASSPVNEKLFF	TGTGCCAGCAGTCCAGTTAATGAAAAACTGTTTTTT
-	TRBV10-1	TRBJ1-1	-	CASSEEGMNTEAFF	TGCGCCAGCAGTGAAGAGGGAATGAACACTGAAGCTTTCTTT